The present T cell receptor beta chain was sequenced within a study of T-cell memory formation after mild COVID-19. It was 5'RACE with constant-segment primers that produced the TCR alpha and TCR beta cDNA libraries, which carried sample barcodes and UMIs. TCRdb re-called the 5' RACE reads with MiXCR, one entry per CDR3 protein. In the table there are more than 450,000 distinct CDR3 sequences, roughly 18% of which are singletons. As concerns this clonotype: Its target is not known.

Study-level results: CD4/CD8 balance characterized clones contracting day 15 to 85, and CD4+ skew characterized later expanders. Whether second-wave clones peaking at day 37 were SARS-CoV-2 specific went unconfirmed.

Trimming pared 2 bases from V and 2 bases from J, leaving 11 bases between. Per germline, CDR1 SQVTM and CDR2 ANQGSEA. This CDR3 contains 14 residues. Material for sequencing was PBMCs or a T cell subset sorted from them (not recorded which). The chain links TRBV29-1 to TRBJ2-3; D might be TRBD2 (5 bases). The origin of this receptor is an adult woman who had mild COVID-19 (a few samples of this study predate the infection). Cell type and time point are not known. This CDR3 is CSVERRRYTDTQYF. The CDR3 DNA is TGCAGCGTTGAAAGAAGGAGGTACACAGATACGCAGTATTTT.